The source of this T cell receptor beta chain is a study of T cell changes during pregnancy in multiple sclerosis. The germline CDR1 and CDR2 sequences are MDHEN and SYDVKM. This CDR3 spans 17 amino acids. Trimming removed 6 bases from V and 8 bases from J; junction bases left unmatched: 19. The repertoire was sequenced with immunoSEQ multiplex PCR; TCRdb's copy has only in-frame clones and lacks some. The data hold some 70,000 clones, with about 90% observed a single time. J is TRBJ2-1 and V is TRBV28; 7 nucleotides agree with TRBD2. This sequence originates from a female donor with multiple sclerosis, enrolled in a pregnancy study. The sequenced sample was peripheral blood, obtained in the first trimester of pregnancy. The CDR3 DNA follows: TGTGCCAGCAGCTATTACGGCCCGGGACTAAGTACATATGAGCAGTTCTTC. Its protein product is CASSYYGPGLSTYEQFF.